There are many counts of the clone carrying this T cell receptor beta chain. Its antigen is currently unknown. Profiling that covered TCR beta VDJ and CDR3 relied on genomic DNA as its template. TCRdb re-derived calls from the reads in MiXCR, one entry per CDR3 protein. The sample carries tens of thousands of distinct CDR3 sequences, under 50% recorded once. This entry comes from a study of CD8+CD57+ T cells in acquired aplastic anemia. Study-level information: Sorted CD4+ and CD8+ cells yielded DNA averaging about 2.9 ug. Study-wide points: The study identified twenty-nine CD8+ CDR3 sequences shared by patients and controls.

Trimming took 4 bases from V and 4 from J, leaving 3 bases between them. The germline CDR1 and CDR2 sequences are KGHDR and SFDVKD. The CDR3 length is 11 residues. The rearrangement uses TRBV24-1 and TRBJ1-1, with D unclear. This TCR came from a human donor in good health, serving as a control. Sequencing was done on a sample of sorted CD4+, CD8+, or CD8+CD57+ T cells (not recorded which) from PBMCs. DNA of the CDR3: TGTGCCACCAGTGAAGGCACTGAAGCTTTCTTT. Encoded protein: CATSEGTEAFF.